These 27 T cell receptor beta chains were all obtained from the same sample, sequenced in a study of blood T cells in healthy people across ages (dated by TCRdb to the mid-2010s). The library was made by 5' RACE. Instrument used: Illumina HiSeq 2500. A second PCR of about 7 to 12 cycles was performed with a sample-barcoded 5' primer and a J-beta primer mix. In-frame beta chains were kept once TCRdb had trimmed the public reads at Q25 with fastp and called clones with MiXCR. Rows are combined by CDR3 protein, so each entry shows the most common genes and DNA. This sample comprises under 1,000,000 distinct CDR3 sequences, about 34% of them detected only once. 13% of the sample goes to the ten largest clones. The sequenced material came from blood. The receptors shown here come from a man younger than 30 in good health.

The chain carries TRBV12-3 or TRBV12-4 and TRBJ2-5; 9 nucleotides agree with TRBD1. Trimming at V came to 6 bases and at J to 7 bases, leaving 9 bases not matched to a gene. This CDR3 has 14 amino acids. Here the CDR3 reads CASRGTGRSGTQYF. For the CDR3, the DNA is TGTGCCAGCAGGGGGACAGGGAGGAGTGGGACCCAGTACTTC.

The J gene is TRBJ1-5, the V gene TRBV4-3, with D uncertain. CDR1 is LGHNA and CDR2 is YSLEER in the germline V gene. Trimming pared 0 bases from V and 7 bases from J, leaving 10 bases between. The CDR3 loop spans 14 amino acids. CDR3 in amino acids: CASSQEVDEQPQHF. The CDR3 bases are TGCGCCAGCAGCCAAGAGGTAGATGAACAGCCCCAGCATTTT.

About this clonotype itself: Germline is not matched at one junction end, which may reflect a read error. The chain has TRBV5-1 and TRBJ2-1; D might be TRBD1 or TRBD2, each matching 5 bases. In germline, CDR1 is SGHRS, CDR2 YFSETQ. This CDR3 has 16 residues. In DNA, the CDR3 is TGCGCCAGCTGCCTCGAATCTCTCGGGGCGTACAGTGAGCAGTTCTTC. Its protein product is CASCLESLGAYSEQFF.

This clonotype was seen a handful of times. The gene calls are TRBV9 and TRBJ1-1; D is undetermined. Trimming took 7 bases from V and 2 from J, leaving 18 bases between them. The germline V gene encodes CDR1 SGDLS and CDR2 YYNGEE. The CDR3 totals 15 residues. CDR3 protein: CASVEVEALNTEAFF. CDR3 nucleotides: TGTGCCAGCGTCGAAGTGGAGGCACTTAACACTGAAGCTTTCTTT.

This clonotype has more than one count but fewer than ten. The rearrangement joins TRBV4-3 to TRBJ2-3; a possible D gene is TRBD2 (7 bases). This CDR3 is 14 amino acids long. Germline CDR1 reads LGHNA; CDR2 reads YSLEER. V was shortened by 3 bases and J by 3 bases, with 10 bases between the two germline ends. CDR3 amino acids: CASSHRGATDTQYF. DNA of the CDR3: TGCGCCAGCAGCCATCGGGGGGCGACAGATACGCAGTATTTT.

The rearrangement links TRBV6-6 to TRBJ2-2; TRBD1 might be the D (6 bases). In germline, CDR1 is MNHNY, CDR2 SVGAGI (reference sequence). The CDR3 covers 13 residues. Trimming cost V 4 bases and J 4 bases, with 7 bases left between them. CDR3 region: CASSSTGTGELFF. The CDR3 region has the DNA TGTGCCAGCAGTTCGACAGGCACCGGGGAGCTGTTTTTT.

This sequence joins TRBV5-1 and TRBJ2-3; D unresolved. The V gene lost 0 bases and the J gene lost 5 bases, with 7 bases spanning the gap. In germline, CDR1 is SGHRS, CDR2 YFSETQ. The CDR3 runs to 13 residues. DNA for the CDR3: TGCGCCAGCAGCTTGGAAGGTATAGATACGCAGTATTTT. Translation gives CASSLEGIDTQYF.

This clonotype has just a few counts. The rearrangement joins TRBV9 to TRBJ2-1; 9 nucleotides match TRBD2. Germline V gene sequence: CDR1 SGDLS, CDR2 YYNGEE. The CDR3 runs to 15 residues. The trim removed 2 bases at V and 8 bases at J, leaving 8 bases unmatched. The CDR3 protein is CASSVGGTSIHEQFF. The CDR3 nucleotides read TGTGCCAGCAGCGTTGGGGGGACTAGCATCCATGAGCAGTTCTTC.

V and J are TRBV5-1 and TRBJ2-5; D call uncertain. Between the trimmed V and J ends, which lost 4 bases and 11 bases, there was a span of 15 bases. The V gene's germline CDR1 is SGHRS and CDR2 YFSETQ. The CDR3 length is 12 residues. The CDR3 region is CASSPPGTEQYF. CDR3 nucleotides: TGCGCCAGCAGCCCCCCAGGCACTGAGCAGTACTTC.

At least ten counts were recorded for this clonotype. This chain links TRBV7-9 with TRBJ1-2; tentatively, D is TRBD1 (6 bases). Per germline, CDR1 SEHNR and CDR2 FQNEAQ (reference sequence). The CDR3 covers 15 residues. The ends were cut back, 0 bases at V and 8 bases at J, with 16 bases in the middle. The CDR3 here is CASSLASGTGKGYTF. The CDR3 DNA follows: TGTGCCAGCAGCTTAGCGTCCGGAACAGGGAAAGGCTACACCTTC.

The CDR3 nucleotides are TGCGCCAGCAGCCTCGAAAGGGCACCCGGGGAGCTGTTTTTT. Residues: CASSLERAPGELFF. The chain links TRBV5-1 to TRBJ2-2; no firm D call. The V and J ends lost 4 bases and 6 bases respectively, with 13 bases between them. CDR1 and CDR2 (germline): SGHRS, YFSETQ. This CDR3 is 14 amino acids long.

The rearrangement links TRBV20-1 to TRBJ2-1; TRBD2 matches at 9 bases. J was trimmed by 6 bases and V by 7 bases; bases with no gene match: 10. CDR1 and CDR2 from the germline V gene are DFQATT and SNEGSKA (reference sequence). This CDR3 has 14 residues. The CDR3 DNA reads TGCAGTGTCAGGGTAGCGGGAGATCGCAATGAGCAGTTCTTC. It is translated as CSVRVAGDRNEQFF.

This clonotype was seen a single time. The rearrangement links TRBV6-2 or TRBV6-3 to TRBJ2-2; TRBD2 agrees at 7 bases. This CDR3 has 15 amino acids. The trim removed 3 bases at V and 2 bases at J, leaving 3 bases unmatched. Germline-derived CDR1 and CDR2 are MNHEY and SVGEGT. The CDR3 DNA is TGTGCCAGCAGTTATTCTAGCGGCAACACCGGGGAGCTGTTTTTT. It is translated as CASSYSSGNTGELFF.

This chain connects TRBV3-1 to TRBJ2-5; 9 bases are a match to TRBD2. The end of the DNA fits TRBJ2-7 better, so the J call may be wrong. The CDR3 has 15 amino acids. Germline V gene data show CDR1 as LGHDT and CDR2 as YNNKEL (reference sequence). CDR3 region: CASSQEMGLAAEQYF. The CDR3 coding sequence is TGTGCCAGCAGCCAAGAAATGGGACTAGCAGCCGAGCAGTACTTC.

This clonotype was recorded a few times. This chain connects TRBV6-2 or TRBV6-3 to TRBJ2-5; D may be TRBD2 (6 bases). From germline, CDR1 is MNHEY and CDR2 SVGEGT. The CDR3 sequence is 14 residues long. V lost 5 bases, J lost 7 bases, and 17 bases lay in between. Written as DNA, the CDR3 is TGTGCCAGCAGTCGGACTAACGAAGGTGTGACCCAGTACTTC. Its translation is CASSRTNEGVTQYF.

This clonotype has at least ten counts. The genes are TRBV5-5 and TRBJ2-3; unclear D gene. The germline V gene encodes CDR1 SGHKS and CDR2 YYEKEE (reference sequence). The CDR3 covers 15 residues. V lost 0 bases to trimming and J lost 2 bases, with 10 bases between them. The CDR3 nucleotides read TGTGCCAGCAGCTTGGGGCAGACCATCACAGATACGCAGTATTTT. It codes for CASSLGQTITDTQYF.

The genes are TRBV6-1 and TRBJ1-5, with TRBD1 as a possible D gene (6 bases). Trimming removed 10 bases from V and 0 bases from J, with 10 bases in between. The CDR3 length is 13 residues. Germline V gene lookup returns CDR1 MNHNS and CDR2 SASEGT. CDR3 sequence (DNA): TGTGCCACGACAGGCCTTAGCAATCAGCCCCAGCATTTT. Translation: CATTGLSNQPQHF.

The chain recombines TRBV5-1 with TRBJ1-1; 8 bases map to TRBD1. This CDR3 spans 16 amino acids. Germline V lookup: CDR1 SGHRS, CDR2 YFSETQ. Trimming took 3 bases from V and 5 from J; bases not matched to a gene: 12. The CDR3: CASSWRQGTGWTEAFF. The CDR3 nucleotides are TGCGCCAGCAGCTGGAGACAGGGGACGGGTTGGACTGAAGCTTTCTTT.

The chain uses TRBV4-3 and TRBJ2-5, with D possibly TRBD1 on 5 matching bases. The end of the DNA is better explained by TRBJ2-7, so the J call may be wrong. Germline V gene sequence: CDR1 LGHNA, CDR2 YSLEER. The CDR3 contains 14 residues. CDR3 region: CASSQDRQGYEQYF. The CDR3 bases are TGCGCCAGCAGCCAAGATAGGCAGGGTTACGAGCAGTACTTC.

This chain uses TRBV5-1 with TRBJ1-1, with TRBD1 matching over 8 bases. Germline CDR1 reads SGHRS; CDR2 reads YFSETQ. V lost 0 bases to trimming and J lost 4 bases; unmatched junction nucleotides: 11. CDR3 length: 17 residues. This CDR3 is CASSLEAQGAWGTEAFF. The CDR3 bases are TGCGCCAGCAGCTTGGAGGCCCAGGGGGCTTGGGGCACTGAAGCTTTCTTT.

CDR3 protein: CASSVFVGNEQYF. Written as DNA, the CDR3 is TGTGCCAGCAGCGTGTTCGTAGGTAATGAGCAGTACTTC. The chain recombines TRBV5-8 with TRBJ2-5; D uncertain. Per the germline V gene, CDR1 is SGHTS and CDR2 is YDEGEE. V was pared by 4 bases and J by 11 bases, with 18 bases between. The CDR3 is made up of 13 amino acids.

V is TRBV4-1 and J is TRBJ2-7, with D unclear. The J call may be mistaken, given a closer DNA end match to TRBJ2-5. The CDR3 spans 13 residues. Germline V lookup: CDR1 MGHRA, CDR2 YSYEKL. The CDR3 coding sequence is TGCGCCAGCAGCCAATTAGGGTTGGAGACCCAGTACTTC. This encodes CASSQLGLETQYF.

V is TRBV20-1 and J is TRBJ1-2; no firm D call. V shed 6 bases and J shed 8 bases, with 19 bases lying between them. Germline CDR1 reads DFQATT; CDR2 reads SNEGSKA (reference sequence). The CDR3 extends over 13 amino acids. The CDR3 sequence is CSASVRTSRGYTF. DNA for the CDR3: TGCAGTGCCAGTGTCCGCACCTCGAGGGGCTACACCTTC.

This clonotype came up a few times. The chain has TRBV7-2 and TRBJ2-3, with D maybe TRBD2 (5 bases). Germline V lookup: CDR1 SGHTA, CDR2 FQGNSA. V was trimmed by 9 bases and J by 6 bases, leaving 13 bases between them. This CDR3 region has 12 residues. CDR3 nucleotide sequence: TGTGCCAGTAGCACTAGAGGGGATACGCAGTATTTT. Encoded protein: CASSTRGDTQYF.

The chain carries TRBV7-9 and TRBJ1-1, with TRBD1 identical over 8 bases. CDR1 and CDR2 from the germline V gene are SEHNR and FQNEAQ (reference sequence). Unmatched junction bases numbered 5, after V lost 5 bases and J lost 6 bases. The CDR3 covers 13 residues. The CDR3 sequence: CASSEDRAAEAFF. The CDR3, as DNA: TGTGCCAGCAGCGAGGACAGGGCCGCTGAAGCTTTCTTT.

This clonotype was found a few times. CDR3 sequence: CSGGGGRADNEQFF. The CDR3 coding sequence is TGCAGTGGAGGGGGAGGTAGGGCTGACAATGAGCAGTTCTTC. J is TRBJ2-1 and V is TRBV20-1; D might be TRBD1 or TRBD2, each matching 6 bases. CDR1 and CDR2 from the germline V gene are DFQATT and SNEGSKA (reference sequence). Deletions cut 7 bases from V and 5 bases from J, with 18 bases between. The CDR3 totals 14 residues.

The table lists this clonotype with a few counts. V usage is TRBV4-2 and J usage is TRBJ2-1; TRBD2 agrees at 15 bases. This CDR3 is built from 14 residues. Losses at the gene ends were 5 bases for V and 13 bases for J; bases not matched to a gene: 6. Germline CDR1 LGHNA, CDR2 YNFKEQ. In DNA, the CDR3 is TGTGCCAGCAGCTCCGGACTAGCGGGGGGGCTACAGTTCTTC. This sequence encodes CASSSGLAGGLQFF.